The 21 T cell receptor beta chains in this list originate from one sample, sequenced in a study of blood T cell repertoires in COVID-19. Assay: immunoSEQ multiplex PCR; the TCRdb copy retains only in-frame clones and omits some. In the table there are 150,000 to 250,000 clones, 70% to 80% of which are singletons. The sequencing sample was made of peripheral blood. Every receptor here comes from a woman aged 40 to 50 with COVID-19, enrolled during active disease.

CDR3 sequence (DNA): TGCGCCAGCTCCCGGACAGCGGAAGAGACCCAGTACTTC. This sequence encodes CASSRTAEETQYF. This rearrangement joins TRBV5-1 to TRBJ2-5, with a possible D match to TRBD1 (6 bases). There are 13 residues in the CDR3. V was pared by 7 bases and J by 3 bases, with 13 bases between. Germline CDR1 SGHRS, CDR2 YFSETQ.

The chain joins TRBV29-1 to TRBJ2-7; 8 bases are shared with TRBD1. J was trimmed by 1 base and V by 5 bases; bases with no gene match: 4. The CDR3 runs to 13 residues. CDR1 and CDR2 (germline): SQVTM, ANQGSEA. The CDR3 spells CSVFHRGSYEQYF. The CDR3 nucleotides read TGCAGCGTTTTCCACAGGGGGTCCTACGAGCAGTACTTC.

This chain joins TRBV29-1 and TRBJ2-3, with 7 nucleotides matching TRBD1. Germline loops: CDR1 SQVTM, CDR2 ANQGSEA. The CDR3 has 16 residues. With 1 base clipped from V and 2 bases from J, the junction kept 9 bases outside the gene matches. Here the CDR3 reads CSVEGPRDSYTDTQYF. In DNA, the CDR3 is TGCAGCGTTGAAGGCCCCCGGGACAGCTACACAGATACGCAGTATTTT.

The chain links TRBV10-3 to TRBJ2-3; 10 bases are a match to TRBD2. V shed 0 bases and J 3 bases; nucleotides not matched to a gene: 6. Germline values: CDR1 ENHRY, CDR2 SYGVKD. The CDR3 runs 17 residues. The CDR3 reads CAISESPSGGGTDTQYF. CDR3 coding DNA: TGTGCCATCAGTGAGTCTCCTAGCGGGGGAGGGACAGATACGCAGTATTTT.

CDR3 sequence reads: CASSLTRQALRNTEAFF. The CDR3 nucleotides read TGCGCCAGCAGCCTCACCAGACAGGCCCTTCGGAACACTGAAGCTTTCTTT. The chain couples TRBV5-1 to TRBJ1-1; TRBD1 is a possible D gene (6 bases). Germline-derived CDR1 and CDR2 are SGHRS and YFSETQ. V gave up 4 bases and J gave up 1 base, with 20 bases separating them. The length of the CDR3 is 17 residues. The complete variable domain, with remaining parts taken from reference TRBV5-1 and TRBJ1-1, reads KAGVTQTPRYLIKTRGQQVTLSCSPISGHRSVSWYQQTPGQGLQFLFEYFSETQRNKGNFPGRFSGRQFSNSRSEMNVSTLELGDSALYLCASSLTRQALRNTEAFFGQGTRLTVV.

V and J are TRBV7-9 and TRBJ1-5; D possibly corresponds to TRBD1 (6 bases). Germline CDR1 SEHNR, CDR2 FQNEAQ (reference sequence). Deletions cut 0 bases from V and 11 bases from J, with 17 bases between. The CDR3 consists of 15 residues. Written as DNA, the CDR3 is TGTGCCAGCAGCTTAGCGGGGGCAGGGCCTGAGGCCCAGCATTTT. Amino acid sequence: CASSLAGAGPEAQHF.

The chain recombines TRBV6-5 with TRBJ2-7, with D maybe TRBD1 (6 bases). Germline lookup yields CDR1 MNHEY and CDR2 SVGAGI. The CDR3 extends over 14 amino acids. Trimming cost V 0 bases and J 3 bases, with 9 bases left between them. The CDR3 loop is CASSYSNRVYEQYF. For the CDR3, the DNA is TGTGCCAGCAGTTACTCCAACAGGGTCTACGAGCAGTACTTC.

This chain joins TRBV2 and TRBJ1-3; weak D call: TRBD1 (5 bases). Between the trimmed V and J ends, which lost 9 bases and 3 bases, there was a span of 12 bases. This CDR3 contains 13 residues. Germline V CDR1 and CDR2: SNHLY, FYNNEI. The CDR3 bases are TGTGCCAGGGGGGGGACCGTTGGAAACACCATATATTTT. Residues: CARGGTVGNTIYF.

The chain links TRBV25-1 to TRBJ2-1; 7 positions agree with TRBD1. Germline trimming cut 9 bases from V and 3 bases from J; bases unmatched to any gene: 11. The CDR3 length is 15 residues. Germline lookup yields CDR1 MGHDK and CDR2 SYGVNS. CDR3 amino acids: CARNPRGYCYNEQFF. As DNA, the CDR3 is TGTGCCAGAAACCCCAGGGGGTACTGCTACAATGAGCAGTTCTTC. The variable domain in full, with the rest retrieved from reference TRBV25-1 and TRBJ2-1, is EADIYQTPRYLVIGTGKKITLECSQTMGHDKMYWYQQDPGMELHLIHYSYGVNSTEKGDLSSESTVSRIRTEHFPLTLESARPSHTSQYLCARNPRGYCYNEQFFGPGTRLTVL.

The V call is TRBV30, the J call TRBJ1-4; 9 bases align to TRBD1. V shed 3 bases and J 8 bases; nucleotides not matched to a gene: 7. Germline CDR1 reads GTSNPN; CDR2 reads SVGIG (reference sequence). CDR3 length equals 14 residues. Here the CDR3 reads CAWRAGTGWEKLFF. The CDR3 nucleotides are TGTGCCTGGAGGGCAGGGACAGGGTGGGAAAAACTGTTTTTT. The entire variable domain, with the rest obtained from reference TRBV30 and TRBJ1-4, is as follows: SQTIHQWPATLVQPVGSPLSLECTVEGTSNPNLYWYRQAAGRGLQLLFYSVGIGQISSEVPQNLSASRPQDRQFILSSKKLLLSDSGFYLCAWRAGTGWEKLFFGSGTQLSVL.

This chain connects TRBV3-1 (or the pseudogene TRBV3-2) to TRBJ2-3; a weak D match, TRBD2 (7 bases). Deletions cut 0 bases from V and 0 bases from J, with 13 bases between. The CDR3 loop spans 17 amino acids. Per germline, CDR1 LGHDT and CDR2 YNNKEL (reference sequence). DNA of the CDR3: TGTGCCAGCAGCCAAGAAGGCGCGGGGGCAAGCACAGATACGCAGTATTTT. Amino acids: CASSQEGAGASTDTQYF.

The chain recombines TRBV7-7 with TRBJ2-1; TRBD2 aligns across 8 bases. V trimming: 2 bases; J trimming: 4 bases; junction bases outside the gene matches: 4. Per germline, CDR1 SSHAT and CDR2 FNYEAQ (reference sequence). The CDR3 runs to 15 residues. The chain's CDR3 is CASSLQAGVYNEQFF. CDR3 nucleotides: TGTGCCAGCAGCTTACAAGCGGGGGTTTACAATGAGCAGTTCTTC.

This chain joins TRBV27 and TRBJ1-5; D remains unclear. Germline lookup yields CDR1 MNHEY and CDR2 SMNVEV (reference sequence). The germline V and J ends were trimmed by 1 base and 10 bases, with 14 bases remaining between them. The CDR3 contains 14 residues. The CDR3, as DNA: TGTGCCAGCAGTTTATGGATTCGGGGTGGACCCCAGCATTTT. It specifies CASSLWIRGGPQHF.

The rearrangement links TRBV29-1 to TRBJ1-2, with D perhaps TRBD1 (5 bases). The CDR3 length is 13 residues. V lost 3 bases and J lost 7, with 15 bases in between. Germline V gene lookup returns CDR1 SQVTM and CDR2 ANQGSEA. The CDR3 is CSVDGGTGGGYTF. For the CDR3, the DNA is TGCAGCGTTGACGGAGGGACCGGGGGTGGCTACACCTTC.

The CDR3 spells CASSERETRTGGYTF. Here the CDR3 DNA reads TGTGCCAGCAGTGAACGGGAAACCCGGACAGGGGGATACACCTTC. V usage is TRBV6-1 and J usage is TRBJ1-2; 10 bases line up with TRBD1. The J segment lost 11 bases and the V segment lost 2 bases, leaving 11 bases of the junction unmatched. Per germline, CDR1 MNHNS and CDR2 SASEGT. There are 15 residues in the CDR3.

The chain carries TRBV3-1 (or the pseudogene TRBV3-2) and TRBJ2-2, with TRBD2 as a possible D gene (6 bases). The germline V gene has CDR1 LGHDT and CDR2 YNNKEL (reference sequence). Deletions cut 2 bases from V and 5 bases from J, with 9 bases between. This CDR3 has 14 residues. The CDR3: CASSQPTRTGELFF. DNA for the CDR3: TGTGCCAGCAGCCAACCGACTAGGACCGGGGAGCTGTTTTTT.

This clone was recorded at least ten times. The chain is built from TRBV29-1 and TRBJ1-2; D perhaps matches TRBD1 (5 bases). The CDR3 extends over 12 amino acids. Trimming left V 7 bases short and J 2 bases short, with 11 bases between. CDR1 SQVTM and CDR2 ANQGSEA come from the germline V gene. The CDR3 DNA is TGCAGCGCGCCCACAGGAAACTATGGCTACACCTTC. Amino acids: CSAPTGNYGYTF.

In this sample, this clone turned up a few times. The rearrangement uses TRBV10-1 and TRBJ2-2; 9 positions match TRBD1. The CDR3 extends over 16 amino acids. Germline CDR1 reads WNHNN; CDR2 reads SYGVQD (reference sequence). Germline trimming cut 11 bases from V and 2 bases from J; bases unmatched to any gene: 12. CDR3 coding DNA: TGCGCCGCCCGGACCGGGGACAGGGAAAACACCGGGGAGCTGTTTTTT. Protein sequence: CAARTGDRENTGELFF.

The chain is built from TRBV4-2 and TRBJ1-5; D unresolved. CDR3 length: 21 amino acids. The V and J ends lost 0 bases and 0 bases respectively, with 24 bases between them. Looked up from germline, CDR1 is LGHNA and CDR2 is YNFKEQ. CDR3: CASSQDLARGSPSYSNQPQHF. CDR3 in DNA: TGTGCCAGCAGCCAAGACTTGGCCCGAGGGAGTCCTAGTTATAGCAATCAGCCCCAGCATTTT.

This clone was detected only once. This rearrangement joins TRBV3-1 (or the pseudogene TRBV3-2) to TRBJ2-5, with TRBD2 identical over 7 bases. Germline CDR1 is LGHDT and CDR2 is YNNKEL (reference sequence). This CDR3 is built from 13 residues. V dropped 4 bases and J dropped 3; count of bases not matched to a gene: 2. Written as DNA, the CDR3 is TGTGCCAGCAGCCTAAGCGGGAAAGAGACCCAGTACTTC. Translated: CASSLSGKETQYF.

The rearrangement uses TRBV14 and TRBJ1-1; TRBD1 is a possible D gene (6 bases). V dropped 1 base and J dropped 2 bases, with 8 bases sitting between them. The CDR3 is 14 residues long. Looked up from germline, CDR1 is SGHDN and CDR2 is FVKESK. CDR3 amino acids: CASSQGQDNTEAFF. DNA of the CDR3: TGTGCCAGCAGCCAAGGACAGGACAACACTGAAGCTTTCTTT.